The 32 T cell receptor beta chains below all came from one sample that was sequenced in a study of blood T cell repertoires in COVID-19. The assay was immunoSEQ multiplex PCR, and TCRdb's table has in-frame clones only and misses some. The sample gives 240,000 or so clones, around 89% of which show up once; around 1% is in the top ten. Sequencing was carried out using PBMCs or T cells enriched from blood (not recorded which). These receptors came from a middle-aged man who had been exposed to COVID-19.

The V and J genes are TRBV5-1 and TRBJ1-6, with 7 bases identical to TRBD1. V was pared by 0 bases and J by 9 bases, with 12 bases of the junction left unmatched. Germline V gives CDR1 SGHRS, CDR2 YFSETQ. The CDR3 covers 17 residues. CDR3 protein: CASSLELAGGVSSPLHF. The CDR3 region has the DNA TGCGCCAGCAGCTTGGAATTGGCAGGGGGTGTAAGTTCACCCCTCCACTTT.

V usage is TRBV7-3 and J usage is TRBJ2-1, with 8 bases matching TRBD2. From germline, CDR1 is SGHTA and CDR2 FQGTGA. Trimming cost V 5 bases and J 3 bases; bases outside gene matches: 6. The CDR3 extends over 15 amino acids. The CDR3 reads CASSRGGPSYNEQFF. The CDR3 nucleotides read TGTGCCAGCAGCCGGGGGGGACCAAGCTACAATGAGCAGTTCTTC.

The chain recombines TRBV19 with TRBJ1-2; a weak D match, TRBD1 (5 bases). Germline V gene sequence: CDR1 LNHDA, CDR2 SQIVND (reference sequence). V was shortened by 0 bases and J by 6 bases, with 8 bases between the two germline ends. The CDR3 length is 13 residues. CDR3 sequence: CASSIEAGHGYTF. The CDR3 coding sequence is TGTGCCAGTAGTATAGAGGCAGGGCATGGCTACACCTTC.

This chain joins TRBV10-3 and TRBJ1-1; maybe TRBD1 (5 bases). Germline V gene lookup returns CDR1 ENHRY and CDR2 SYGVKD. Trimming pared 10 bases from V and 0 bases from J, leaving 24 bases between. The CDR3 runs to 17 residues. CDR3 coding DNA: TGTGCCACCGGAGGGAACGGGGGTTCAAACTTGAACACTGAAGCTTTCTTT. Encoded protein: CATGGNGGSNLNTEAFF.

This clone came up once. V gene TRBV6-5 combines with J gene TRBJ1-2; no reliable D call. The CDR3 consists of 13 residues. Germline CDR1 reads MNHEY; CDR2 reads SVGAGI. The germline V and J ends were trimmed by 7 bases and 3 bases, with 12 bases remaining between them. CDR3 loop: CASKAPRDYGYTF. The CDR3 DNA is TGTGCCAGCAAGGCCCCGAGGGACTATGGCTACACCTTC.

This clone was observed a single time. The chain links TRBV30 to TRBJ1-5; D remains ambiguous. Trimming took off 2 bases at V and 0 bases at J, with 23 bases between the two ends. This CDR3 contains 19 residues. The germline V gene encodes CDR1 GTSNPN and CDR2 SVGIG (reference sequence). CDR3 loop: CAWSLSSTIGGISNQPQHF. The DNA of the CDR3 is TGTGCCTGGAGTCTGAGCAGTACAATAGGAGGGATTAGCAATCAGCCCCAGCATTTT.

This clone is a singleton in its sample. V and J are TRBV28 and TRBJ1-6; 8 nucleotides match TRBD1. Losses at the gene ends were 3 bases for V and 0 bases for J; bases not matched to a gene: 4. The CDR3 is 17 amino acids. Germline V lookup: CDR1 MDHEN, CDR2 SYDVKM. The CDR3: CASSFGQGNSYNSPLHF. DNA for the CDR3: TGTGCCAGCAGTTTCGGACAGGGAAACTCCTATAATTCACCCCTCCACTTT. Combining the CDR3 with reference TRBV28 and TRBJ1-6 gives the whole variable domain DVKVTQSSRYLVKRTGEKVFLECVQDMDHENMFWYRQDPGLGLRLIYFSYDVKMKEKGDIPEGYSVSREKKERFSLILESASTNQTSMYLCASSFGQGNSYNSPLHFGNGTRLTVT.

The J gene is TRBJ2-7, the V gene TRBV5-1, with D perhaps TRBD1 (7 bases). The V and J ends lost 2 bases and 6 bases respectively, with 18 bases between them. The CDR3 is 15 amino acids. Germline assignment: CDR1 SGHRS and CDR2 YFSETQ. The CDR3 region is CASSFSLRQGGEQYF. The CDR3 DNA follows: TGCGCCAGCAGCTTCTCCCTCCGACAGGGAGGCGAGCAGTACTTC.

The rearrangement links TRBV4-2 to TRBJ2-6, with a tentative D call TRBD1 (7 bases). CDR3 size: 20 residues. Trimming removed 3 bases at V and 0 bases at J, with 21 bases between. Germline V gene data show CDR1 as LGHNA and CDR2 as YNFKEQ. The DNA of the CDR3 is TGTGCCAGCAGCCAGACCACCGGCGGGACAGATTTCTCTGGGGCCAACGTCCTGACTTTC. It translates to CASSQTTGGTDFSGANVLTF.

The V call is TRBV6-5, the J call TRBJ1-4; 9 nucleotides line up with TRBD1. Looked up from germline, CDR1 is MNHEY and CDR2 is SVGAGI. V shed 5 bases, J shed 10 bases, and the junction held 8 bases outside the gene matches. The CDR3 sequence is 14 residues long. For the CDR3, the DNA is TGTGCCAGCAGTCACCGGGACAGGGAGGGAAAACTGTTTTTT. Encoded protein: CASSHRDREGKLFF.

CDR3 loop: CASSVLLAGGQGDTQYF. The CDR3, as DNA: TGTGCCAGCAGCGTACTCCTAGCGGGGGGGCAGGGAGATACGCAGTATTTT. The chain recombines TRBV9 with TRBJ2-3, with TRBD2 identical over 12 bases. The CDR3 length is 17 residues. Trimming cost V 1 base and J 5 bases; bases outside gene matches: 8. Germline CDR1 SGDLS, CDR2 YYNGEE.

This chain uses TRBV19 with TRBJ2-2, with 8 nucleotides matching TRBD1. Trimming removed 9 bases from V and 1 base from J; junction bases left unmatched: 4. This CDR3 contains 14 residues. From germline, CDR1 is LNHDA and CDR2 SQIVND (reference sequence). The CDR3 nucleotides read TGTGCCAGCCGACAGGGGTTGAACACCGGGGAGCTGTTTTTT. It codes for CASRQGLNTGELFF.

The genes are TRBV7-2 and TRBJ1-5, with 8 bases matching TRBD1. Germline V gene sequence: CDR1 SGHTA, CDR2 FQGNSA. The CDR3 totals 15 residues. V was pared by 5 bases and J by 1 base, with 4 bases of the junction left unmatched. CDR3 residues: CASSRTGNSNQPQHF. The CDR3 DNA reads TGTGCCAGCAGCCGGACAGGGAACAGCAATCAGCCCCAGCATTTT.

The chain recombines TRBV29-1 with TRBJ2-1; 9 nucleotides match TRBD1. The CDR3 covers 16 residues. CDR1 is SQVTM and CDR2 is ANQGSEA in the germline V gene. Losses at the gene ends were 0 bases for V and 8 bases for J; bases not matched to a gene: 11. Here the CDR3 reads CSVEDSGDRDRDEQFF. The CDR3 nucleotides are TGCAGCGTTGAAGATTCCGGAGACAGGGACAGGGATGAGCAGTTCTTC.

This chain joins TRBV19 and TRBJ2-7, with 9 bases identical to TRBD1. The CDR3 has 15 amino acids. The V and J ends lost 2 bases and 4 bases, in that order; junction bases with no gene match: 6. From germline, CDR1 is LNHDA and CDR2 SQIVND (reference sequence). Here the CDR3 reads CASSITGGSLYEQYF. The CDR3 DNA reads TGTGCCAGTAGTATAACAGGGGGCTCCCTATACGAGCAGTACTTC.

This chain links TRBV10-1 with TRBJ1-2, with D uncertain. The germline V gene has CDR1 WNHNN and CDR2 SYGVQD (reference sequence). This CDR3 comprises 15 residues. The V end lost 4 bases, the J end lost 4 bases, and 16 bases lay between the germline ends. The CDR3 here is CASSARVRPSYGYTF. The CDR3 DNA is TGCGCCAGCAGTGCGAGGGTTCGACCATCCTATGGCTACACCTTC.

J is TRBJ1-4 and V is TRBV7-8; D is ambiguous. This CDR3 region has 13 residues. The ends were cut back, 1 base at V and 8 bases at J, with 8 bases in the middle. Germline CDR1 and CDR2: SGHVS and FQNEAQ. CDR3 DNA sequence: TGTGCCAGCAGCTTAGTAGAGATGGAAAAACTGTTTTTT. Amino acid sequence: CASSLVEMEKLFF.

This clone was found once. This chain links TRBV27 with TRBJ1-5, with 8 positions matching TRBD1. CDR3 length: 14 residues. V lost 4 bases and J lost 5; bases outside the gene matches: 4. Germline V gene sequence: CDR1 MNHEY, CDR2 SMNVEV (reference sequence). Here the CDR3 DNA reads TGTGCCAGCAGTTCACAGGGGGAGTATCAGCCCCAGCATTTT. It specifies CASSSQGEYQPQHF.

The V call is TRBV5-1, the J call TRBJ1-2; TRBD1 matches 9 bases. This CDR3 region has 15 residues. The V segment lost 2 bases and the J segment 2 bases; nucleotides outside the gene matches: 4. Germline V gives CDR1 SGHRS, CDR2 YFSETQ. The CDR3: CASSLTGGLNYGYTF. The CDR3 nucleotides are TGCGCCAGCAGCTTAACAGGGGGCCTCAACTATGGCTACACCTTC.

CDR3 nucleotides: TGTGCCATCAGTGGAGGAGAGTCCTACAACTATGGCTACACCTTC. Its protein product is CAISGGESYNYGYTF. The gene calls are TRBV10-3 and TRBJ1-2; unclear D gene. The germline CDR1 and CDR2 sequences are ENHRY and SYGVKD. Trimming pared 4 bases from V and 2 bases from J, leaving 14 bases between. This CDR3 comprises 15 residues.

The chain is built from TRBV7-9 and TRBJ2-1, with D possibly matching TRBD2 (6 bases). This CDR3 contains 14 residues. Germline loops: CDR1 SEHNR, CDR2 FQNEAQ (reference sequence). V lost 3 bases, J lost 6 bases, and 12 bases lay in between. CDR3 nucleotide sequence: TGTGCCAGCAGCTTGGCGGGATTATTCAATGAGCAGTTCTTC. Amino acids: CASSLAGLFNEQFF.

The rearrangement links TRBV24-1 to TRBJ1-5; 9 bases are shared with TRBD1. The CDR3 is made up of 13 amino acids. Germline V gene sequence: CDR1 KGHDR, CDR2 SFDVKD. The junction had 3 bases not matched to a gene; V was cut back by 4 bases and J by 9 bases. DNA of the CDR3: TGTGCCACCAGTGAAAACAGGGGGCTGCCCCAGCATTTT. It specifies CATSENRGLPQHF.

The J gene is TRBJ1-4, the V gene TRBV12-5, with unresolved D. Trimming stripped 10 bases from V and 4 bases from J, with 22 bases between. The germline gives CDR1 LGHNT, CDR2 FRNRAP. This CDR3 has 16 residues. The CDR3 sequence is CAKGEGGRLDNEKLFF. In DNA, the CDR3 is TGTGCTAAAGGAGAAGGCGGGAGGTTAGATAATGAAAAACTGTTTTTT. Full variable domain (outside the CDR3, taken from reference TRBV12-5 and TRBJ1-4): DARVTQTPRHKVTEMGQEVTMRCQPILGHNTVFWYRQTMMQGLELLAYFRNRAPLDDSGMPKDRFSAEMPDATLATLKIQPSEPRDSAVYFCAKGEGGRLDNEKLFFGSGTQLSVL.

The rearrangement joins TRBV28 to TRBJ1-5; D not resolved. The CDR3 covers 15 residues. V lost 7 bases and J lost 0, with 13 bases in between. In germline, CDR1 is MDHEN, CDR2 SYDVKM. CDR3 coding DNA: TGTGCCAGCAATGGAGGAGGGTATAGCAATCAGCCCCAGCATTTT. Residues: CASNGGGYSNQPQHF.

This rearrangement joins TRBV7-2 to TRBJ2-2, with TRBD2 identical over 7 bases. CDR3 size: 14 residues. CDR1 and CDR2 from the germline V gene are SGHTA and FQGNSA. V lost 4 bases and J lost 10; bases outside the gene matches: 9. In DNA form, the CDR3 reads TGTGCCAGCAGCTCAACCATTGGGGGGGTGGAGCTGTTTTTT. Translating gives CASSSTIGGVELFF.

J is TRBJ1-2 and V is TRBV5-1; TRBD1 is a possible D gene (6 bases). Per the germline V gene, CDR1 is SGHRS and CDR2 is YFSETQ. CDR3 length: 15 residues. Trimming removed 0 bases from V and 4 bases from J, with 13 bases in between. Here the CDR3 reads CASSLEKQGGYGYTF. The CDR3 nucleotides read TGCGCCAGCAGCTTGGAGAAACAGGGTGGCTATGGCTACACCTTC.

In its sample, this clone was seen many times. The V and J genes are TRBV19 and TRBJ1-5; 9 nucleotides match TRBD1. Per the germline V gene, CDR1 is LNHDA and CDR2 is SQIVND (reference sequence). V trimming: 9 bases; J trimming: 0 bases; junction bases outside the gene matches: 6. The CDR3 covers 15 residues. CDR3: CASRGTGYSNQPQHF. The CDR3 DNA follows: TGTGCCAGCCGAGGGACAGGGTATAGCAATCAGCCCCAGCATTTT.

A few counts support this clone. V is TRBV7-6 and J is TRBJ2-3, with a tentative D call TRBD1 (5 bases). V lost 5 bases, J lost 2 bases, and 14 bases lay in between. Germline CDR1 and CDR2: SGHVS and FNYEAQ. The CDR3 runs to 15 residues. CDR3 amino acids: CASSGIGASTDTQYF. CDR3 bases: TGTGCCAGCAGCGGGATAGGGGCGTCCACAGATACGCAGTATTTT.

The chain is built from TRBV3-1 (or the pseudogene TRBV3-2) and TRBJ2-2; D perhaps matches TRBD1 (5 bases). Germline V lookup: CDR1 LGHDT, CDR2 YNNKEL (reference sequence). Trimming left V 2 bases short and J 0 bases short, with 7 bases between. CDR3 length equals 15 residues. As DNA, the CDR3 is TGTGCCAGCAGCCAATGGGGCGCGAACACCGGGGAGCTGTTTTTT. Its protein is CASSQWGANTGELFF.

V usage is TRBV5-1 and J usage is TRBJ2-3; the D gene is possibly TRBD1 (6 bases). The V end was cut by 0 bases, the J end by 5 bases, with 13 bases between. This CDR3 is built from 15 residues. Germline CDR1 SGHRS, CDR2 YFSETQ. The CDR3 protein is CASSLEGGGIDTQYF. The CDR3 DNA is TGCGCCAGCAGCTTGGAAGGTGGGGGCATAGATACGCAGTATTTT. Supplemented by reference TRBV5-1 and TRBJ2-3, the full variable domain reads KAGVTQTPRYLIKTRGQQVTLSCSPISGHRSVSWYQQTPGQGLQFLFEYFSETQRNKGNFPGRFSGRQFSNSRSEMNVSTLELGDSALYLCASSLEGGGIDTQYFGPGTRLTVL.

The chain carries TRBV28 and TRBJ1-3, with TRBD1 identical over 7 bases. Per the germline V gene, CDR1 is MDHEN and CDR2 is SYDVKM. The junction had 6 bases not matched to a gene; V was cut back by 6 bases and J by 4 bases. This CDR3 region has 14 residues. The CDR3 DNA reads as TGTGCCAGCAGATCCGACAGGGACGGAAACACCATATATTTT. Translating it yields CASRSDRDGNTIYF.

The chain has TRBV18 and TRBJ1-4; tentative D call: TRBD1 (5 bases). Trimming left V 2 bases short and J 3 bases short, with 10 bases between. This CDR3 is built from 15 residues. Germline V gene sequence: CDR1 KGHSH, CDR2 LQKENI. The CDR3 nucleotides are TGTGCCAGCTCACCATTAACGGGGGCTAATGAAAAACTGTTTTTT. The encoded protein is CASSPLTGANEKLFF.